One sample yielded the 7 T cell receptor beta chains listed below, sequenced in a study of neurological immune-mediated disorders. TCRdb independently ran MiXCR on the 5' RACE reads; one entry per CDR3 protein. The sample carries some 20,000 distinct CDR3 sequences, approximately 7.8% recorded once. Sequencing used CD8+ T cells from blood. Receptors originate from a woman aged 25 to 45 with HTLV-1-associated myelopathy (HAM/TSP).

This clonotype was recorded at least ten times. The chain joins TRBV6-5 to TRBJ2-2; perhaps D is TRBD1 or TRBD2 (5 bases each). Germline values: CDR1 MNHEY, CDR2 SVGAGI. CDR3 length: 16 amino acids. The ends were cut back, 4 bases at V and 4 bases at J, with 16 bases in the middle. The CDR3 region is CASSLSMGPRTGELFF. The DNA of the CDR3 is TGTGCCAGCAGTTTATCGATGGGACCCCGCACCGGGGAGCTGTTTTTT.

This clonotype was counted ten times or more. V gene TRBV20-1 combines with J gene TRBJ1-6; D perhaps matches TRBD1 (5 bases). Germline V gene sequence: CDR1 DFQATT, CDR2 SNEGSKA (reference sequence). The CDR3 contains 16 residues. Trimming left V 1 base short and J 5 bases short, with 15 bases between. The CDR3, as DNA: TGCAGTGCTAGAGCCCTATCGGGGGGGGATAATTCACCCCTCCACTTT. Its protein product is CSARALSGGDNSPLHF.

This clonotype was detected many times. The chain recombines TRBV6-6 with TRBJ1-4; unclear D gene. The CDR3 is 15 residues long. Germline V gene sequence: CDR1 MNHNY, CDR2 SVGAGI (reference sequence). The ends were cut back, 4 bases at V and 3 bases at J, with 12 bases in the middle. CDR3 sequence reads: CASSFLVAANEKLFF. DNA for the CDR3: TGTGCCAGCAGTTTCCTGGTAGCGGCTAATGAAAAACTGTTTTTT.

This clonotype was seen ten or more times. The rearrangement joins TRBV6-5 to TRBJ1-2, with D unclear. Germline values: CDR1 MNHEY, CDR2 SVGAGI. V gave up 0 bases and J gave up 2 bases, with 10 bases separating them. The CDR3 covers 15 residues. CDR3 nucleotide sequence: TGTGCCAGCAGTTACTCGAGAGGGCACAACTATGGCTACACCTTC. This codes for CASSYSRGHNYGYTF.

This clonotype showed up many times. V is TRBV12-3 or TRBV12-4 and J is TRBJ2-2, with TRBD2 matching 9 bases. This CDR3 is built from 17 residues. V lost 6 bases, J lost 1 base, and 9 bases stayed unmatched. CDR3 sequence (DNA): TGTGCCAGCAGCCCGAAGACTAGCGGAGGGAACACCGGGGAGCTGTTTTTT. It codes for CASSPKTSGGNTGELFF.

There are many counts of this clonotype. The V and J genes are TRBV20-1 and TRBJ2-7; D unresolved. This CDR3 is 15 amino acids long. Germline V gene lookup returns CDR1 DFQATT and CDR2 SNEGSKA (reference sequence). V was trimmed by 0 bases and J by 7 bases, leaving 19 bases between them. CDR3 in DNA: TGCAGTGCTAGAGATCTGTTTAGCACCTTGGGGGAGCAGTACTTC. Translation gives CSARDLFSTLGEQYF.

This clonotype was detected many times. The chain couples TRBV5-5 to TRBJ2-7; TRBD2 is a possible D gene (5 bases). CDR1 and CDR2 from the germline V gene are SGHKS and YYEKEE (reference sequence). Trimming left V 5 bases short and J 2 bases short, with 11 bases between. This CDR3 spans 13 amino acids. The CDR3 region is CASRGSITYEQYF. The CDR3 DNA follows: TGTGCCAGCAGAGGGAGTATCACCTACGAGCAGTACTTC.